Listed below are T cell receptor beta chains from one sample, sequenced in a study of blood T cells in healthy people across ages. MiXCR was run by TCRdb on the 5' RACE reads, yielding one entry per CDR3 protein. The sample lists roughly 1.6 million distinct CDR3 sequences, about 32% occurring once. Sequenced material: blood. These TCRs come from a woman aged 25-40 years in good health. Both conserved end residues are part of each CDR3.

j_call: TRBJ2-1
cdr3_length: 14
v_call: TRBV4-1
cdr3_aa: CASSRMGQGNEQFF

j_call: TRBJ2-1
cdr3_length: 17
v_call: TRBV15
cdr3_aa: CATSRDLSDYSYNEQFF

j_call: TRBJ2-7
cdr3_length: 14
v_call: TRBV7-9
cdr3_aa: CANSSDAGVYEQYF

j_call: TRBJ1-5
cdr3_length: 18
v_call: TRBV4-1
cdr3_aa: CASSRRYGTGGSNQPQHF

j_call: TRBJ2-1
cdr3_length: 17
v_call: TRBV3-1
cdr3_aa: CASSPSIDGSSYNEQFF

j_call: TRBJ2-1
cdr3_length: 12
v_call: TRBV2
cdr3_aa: CARRTAKNEQFF

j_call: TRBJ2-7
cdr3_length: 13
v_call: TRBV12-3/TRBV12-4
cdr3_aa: CASSLGEVYEQYF

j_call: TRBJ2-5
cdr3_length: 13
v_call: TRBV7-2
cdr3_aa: CVSRGGSVWTQYF

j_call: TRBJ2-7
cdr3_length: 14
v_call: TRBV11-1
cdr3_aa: CASSPPDKAYEQYF

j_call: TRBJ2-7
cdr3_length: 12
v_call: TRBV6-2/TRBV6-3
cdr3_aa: CASSRAPYEQYF

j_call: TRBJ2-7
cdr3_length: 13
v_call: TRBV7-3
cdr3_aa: CASSPAGRDEQYF

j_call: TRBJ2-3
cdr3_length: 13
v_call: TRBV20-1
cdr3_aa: CSPFRVGSDTQYF

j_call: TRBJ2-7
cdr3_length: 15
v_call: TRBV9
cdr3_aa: CASSVGGTRDYEQYF

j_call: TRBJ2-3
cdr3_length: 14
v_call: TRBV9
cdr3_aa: CASSVTPMGNTQYF

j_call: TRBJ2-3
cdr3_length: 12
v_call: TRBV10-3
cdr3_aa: CATGTQGDTQYF

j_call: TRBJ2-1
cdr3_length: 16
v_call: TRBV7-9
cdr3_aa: CASSLGWVREKEEQFF